This TCR beta chain was recorded in a study of Graves' ophthalmopathy and Graves' hyperthyroidism. This clonotype was seen only a few times. The junction differs from germline at one of its ends, possibly a read error. Researchers turned away patients with other autoimmune diseases, uncontrolled infections, pregnancy or lactation. RNA transcripts yielded amplified TCR beta CDR3 regions. Amplification began with first-round RT-PCR using HTBI primers, then second-round multiplex PCR was performed. TCRdb re-derived calls from the multiplex PCR reads in MiXCR, one entry per CDR3 protein. The sample lists 650,000 to 900,000 distinct CDR3 sequences, roughly 40% occurring once. The receptor's source is an adult man with Graves' ophthalmopathy. Sequencing was performed on peripheral blood.

The CDR3 DNA follows: TGTGCCAGCAGTGAAGGGACTAGCGGGGAGCAGTACTTC. This sequence encodes CASSEGTSGEQYF. The rearrangement uses TRBV10-2 and TRBJ2-7, with TRBD2 identical over 12 bases. Germline V gene lookup returns CDR1 WSHSY and CDR2 SAAADI. CDR3 size: 13 residues.